A single sample is the source of the 5 T cell receptor beta chains below, sequenced in a study. In TCRdb, the 5' RACE reads were re-called with MiXCR into one record per CDR3 protein. Altogether 55,000 to 80,000 distinct CDR3 sequences are present, about 22% being singletons, with the ten largest covering about 3%. The sample consisted of memory CD4+ T cells sorted from a lymph node. Subset in this sample: memory CD4+ T cells, CD4+CD45RO+CD25-. These receptors all come from a female donor with breast cancer.

The chain uses TRBV12-3 or TRBV12-4 and TRBJ2-7; 7 bases align to TRBD2. The CDR3 spans 11 residues. V gave up 8 bases and J gave up 2 bases; unmatched junction bases: 0. Here the CDR3 reads CASAGAYEQYF. CDR3 bases: TGTGCCAGCGCGGGGGCCTACGAGCAGTACTTC.

Many counts were recorded for this clonotype. The chain recombines TRBV5-1 with TRBJ1-3; D is uncertain. CDR1 and CDR2 from the germline V gene are SGHRS and YFSETQ. The CDR3 covers 14 residues. Trimming removed 0 bases at V and 2 bases at J, with 6 bases between. CDR3 sequence (DNA): TGCGCCAGCAGCTTGGAGGGTACTGGAAACACCATATATTTT. This codes for CASSLEGTGNTIYF. Full variable domain (rest looked up from reference TRBV5-1 and TRBJ1-3): KAGVTQTPRYLIKTRGQQVTLSCSPISGHRSVSWYQQTPGQGLQFLFEYFSETQRNKGNFPGRFSGRQFSNSRSEMNVSTLELGDSALYLCASSLEGTGNTIYFGEGSWLTVV.

A few counts support this clonotype. J is TRBJ1-5 and V is TRBV20-1; 9 positions agree with TRBD1. Germline V gene data show CDR1 as DFQATT and CDR2 as SNEGSKA (reference sequence). This CDR3 region has 16 residues. Trimming at V came to 2 bases and at J to 2 bases, leaving 7 bases not matched to a gene. CDR3 sequence (DNA): TGCAGTGCTAGAACAGGGGGCGTCTATGGCAATCAGCCCCAGCATTTT. It specifies CSARTGGVYGNQPQHF.

This clonotype was counted between two and nine times. The rearrangement links TRBV27 to TRBJ2-2, with D tentatively TRBD1 (6 bases). The CDR3 is made up of 14 amino acids. V dropped 6 bases and J dropped 2 bases, with 10 bases sitting between them. Germline V gene sequence: CDR1 MNHEY, CDR2 SMNVEV (reference sequence). The CDR3 here is CASRKGGNTGELFF. The CDR3 coding sequence is TGTGCCAGCAGAAAAGGGGGAAACACCGGGGAGCTGTTTTTT.

This chain joins TRBV20-1 and TRBJ1-4; D gene ambiguous. The CDR3 loop spans 15 amino acids. Germline V gene lookup returns CDR1 DFQATT and CDR2 SNEGSKA (reference sequence). With 0 bases removed from V and 3 bases from J, the gap between germline ends came to 11 bases. DNA of the CDR3: TGCAGTGCTAGAGACAACCAGGCCGCTAATGAAAAACTGTTTTTT. It yields the protein CSARDNQAANEKLFF.